Following are 16 T cell receptor beta chains from one sample sequenced in a study of blood T cells in healthy people across ages. Primed by a sample-barcoded 5' primer and a J-beta primer mix, a second PCR proceeded for 7 to 11 cycles. TCRdb passed the 5' RACE reads through MiXCR, listing each CDR3 protein once. The sample includes 2 million or so distinct CDR3 sequences, around 50% seen only once; the top ten take roughly 2%. Sequencing used blood. The receptors derive from a woman between 40 and 50 years old in good health.

V gene TRBV10-3 combines with J gene TRBJ2-1, with D perhaps matching TRBD2 (6 bases). CDR3 size: 14 residues. Trimming removed 5 bases at V and 5 bases at J, with 13 bases between. The germline V gene encodes CDR1 ENHRY and CDR2 SYGVKD. The CDR3 bases are TGTGCCATCAGTCAGGGACTGGCGAACAATGAGCAGTTCTTC. This sequence encodes CAISQGLANNEQFF.

There are a few counts of this clonotype. The chain is built from TRBV7-3 and TRBJ2-5, with D possibly being TRBD2 (6 bases). Germline-derived CDR1 and CDR2 are SGHTA and FQGTGA. Deletions cut 6 bases from V and 1 base from J, with 18 bases between. This CDR3 has 16 residues. The CDR3 DNA sequence: TGTGCCAGCAGTACCCAAGCGGGCGCCCTCCAAGAGACCCAGTACTTC. It specifies CASSTQAGALQETQYF.

The V gene is TRBV5-6, the J gene TRBJ2-7; 8 nucleotides agree with TRBD1. V was pared by 0 bases and J by 2 bases, with 4 bases of the junction left unmatched. The CDR3 loop spans 15 amino acids. In germline, CDR1 is SGHDT, CDR2 YYEEEE. The CDR3 loop is CASSLVTGGTYEQYF. CDR3 in DNA: TGTGCCAGCAGCTTGGTTACAGGGGGTACCTACGAGCAGTACTTC.

This clonotype was seen a few times. The chain links TRBV5-1 to TRBJ2-1; 7 bases fit TRBD2. The trim removed 4 bases at V and 10 bases at J, leaving 14 bases unmatched. CDR1 is SGHRS, CDR2 YFSETQ, per germline. The CDR3 loop spans 15 amino acids. CDR3: CASSPGDSFGGEQFF. Here the CDR3 DNA reads TGCGCCAGCAGCCCTGGGGACTCCTTCGGGGGGGAGCAGTTCTTC.

The chain combines TRBV20-1 with TRBJ2-1, with D possibly matching TRBD2 (5 bases). The V gene's germline CDR1 is DFQATT and CDR2 SNEGSKA (reference sequence). V lost 5 bases, J lost 6 bases, and 17 bases lay in between. The CDR3 has 14 amino acids. The chain's CDR3 is CSALSPGLGNEQFF. CDR3 DNA: TGCAGTGCTCTTTCTCCGGGGTTAGGCAATGAGCAGTTCTTC.

In nucleotides, the CDR3 is TGTGCCAGCATGGGACAGGTGGAAACCGGGGAGCTGTTTTTT. Its protein product is CASMGQVETGELFF. This sequence joins TRBV7-9 and TRBJ2-2; 8 bases are shared with TRBD1. The length of the CDR3 is 14 residues. V lost 7 bases and J lost 5; bases outside the gene matches: 6. Germline CDR1 is SEHNR and CDR2 is FQNEAQ (reference sequence).

The chain recombines TRBV6-1 with TRBJ2-5; D is unresolved. The CDR3 is made up of 12 amino acids. With 10 bases removed from V and 11 bases from J, the gap between germline ends came to 20 bases. Germline CDR1 MNHNS, CDR2 SASEGT. The CDR3 sequence is CATAATDNEQYF. The DNA for the CDR3 is TGTGCCACCGCTGCCACTGACAATGAGCAGTACTTC.

The chain's CDR3 is CSASVLAASTDTQYF. The CDR3 coding sequence is TGCAGTGCTAGTGTACTAGCGGCTAGCACAGATACGCAGTATTTT. The chain recombines TRBV20-1 with TRBJ2-3; 8 bases line up with TRBD2. V shed 3 bases, J shed 0 bases, and the junction held 5 bases outside the gene matches. Germline CDR1 reads DFQATT; CDR2 reads SNEGSKA (reference sequence). This CDR3 region has 15 residues.

The V and J genes are TRBV20-1 and TRBJ2-3, with 8 bases that match TRBD2. The V gene's germline CDR1 is DFQATT and CDR2 SNEGSKA (reference sequence). The CDR3 has 14 residues. V lost 5 bases to trimming and J lost 4 bases; unmatched junction nucleotides: 8. The CDR3 protein is CSAPLRGASDTQYF. The CDR3 nucleotides read TGCAGTGCTCCTCTGCGGGGGGCGTCAGATACGCAGTATTTT.

This rearrangement joins TRBV7-9 to TRBJ2-7, with TRBD1 matching 10 bases. J lost 3 bases, V lost 5 bases, and 16 bases had no gene match. The CDR3 runs 18 residues. Germline V gene lookup returns CDR1 SEHNR and CDR2 FQNEAQ (reference sequence). Written as DNA, the CDR3 is TGTGCCAGCAGCACCACGCGGACCGGGACAGGGGATTACTACGAGCAGTACTTC. Amino acid sequence: CASSTTRTGTGDYYEQYF.

The chain joins TRBV10-3 to TRBJ2-5; 11 bases agree with TRBD1. The J call may be incorrect, as the DNA end agrees better with TRBJ2-7. Germline values: CDR1 ENHRY, CDR2 SYGVKD. The CDR3 totals 15 residues. The CDR3 loop reads CAISEDGTGGYEQYF. Written as DNA, the CDR3 is TGTGCCATCAGTGAGGACGGGACAGGGGGCTACGAGCAGTACTTC.

This clonotype showed up just a few times. This chain joins TRBV20-1 and TRBJ2-1, with D maybe TRBD1 (6 bases). CDR1 is DFQATT and CDR2 is SNEGSKA in the germline V gene (reference sequence). CDR3 size: 15 residues. The V end lost 0 bases, the J end lost 3 bases, and 12 bases lay between the germline ends. CDR3 residues: CSARDRDNYYNEQFF. DNA for the CDR3: TGCAGTGCTAGAGATCGGGACAACTACTACAATGAGCAGTTCTTC.

The rearrangement links TRBV6-2 or TRBV6-3 to TRBJ1-2; perhaps TRBD1 as D (5 bases). The CDR3 contains 19 residues. V lost 7 bases to trimming and J lost 6 bases, with 33 bases between them. The germline V gene encodes CDR1 MNHEY and CDR2 SVGEGT. The CDR3 here is CASTRRNTGTLFALDGYTF. The CDR3 DNA sequence: TGTGCCAGCACCCGGCGTAATACCGGGACCCTATTTGCTCTGGATGGCTACACCTTC.

The chain uses TRBV28 and TRBJ1-5; 8 bases align to TRBD1. The CDR3 has 16 amino acids. Germline lookup yields CDR1 MDHEN and CDR2 SYDVKM. The V gene end was trimmed by 5 bases and the J gene end by 7 bases; junction bases not matched to a gene: 13. DNA of the CDR3: TGTGCCAGCAGTCAGCCGGGCAGGGGGCCCCAACAGCCCCAGCATTTT. It is translated as CASSQPGRGPQQPQHF.

CDR3 loop: CASSLHAGTDITYEQYF. CDR3 nucleotide sequence: TGTGCCAGCAGTTTACATGCCGGGACGGATATCACCTACGAGCAGTACTTC. The chain uses TRBV27 and TRBJ2-7; the D call may be TRBD1 or TRBD2 (5 bases each). The V and J ends lost 2 bases and 2 bases respectively, with 19 bases between them. CDR1 MNHEY and CDR2 SMNVEV come from the germline V gene (reference sequence). The CDR3 is 17 residues long.

The J gene is TRBJ1-5, the V gene TRBV27, with D unresolved. Germline V lookup: CDR1 MNHEY, CDR2 SMNVEV (reference sequence). CDR3 length: 14 amino acids. V was cut by 3 bases and J by 3 bases, with 9 bases left in between. CDR3 in amino acids: CASSFSMSNQPQHF. CDR3 sequence (DNA): TGTGCCAGCAGTTTTTCGATGTCCAATCAGCCCCAGCATTTT.